These 28 T cell receptor beta chains originate from one sample sequenced in a study of T cell repertoires in cytomegalovirus infection. The antigens of these receptors remain unknown. One entry per CDR3 protein results from TCRdb running MiXCR on the reads. The sample yields about 400,000 distinct CDR3 sequences, about 32% seen once. Sequences were derived from cultured PBMCs, sampled from culture after CMV antigen stimulation. These receptors were taken from a human donor in good health (CMV status not recorded). Some clones in this sample may be carry-over from other donors' samples.

This chain uses TRBV4-1 with TRBJ1-1; D remains unclear. Germline V gives CDR1 MGHRA, CDR2 YSYEKL. The V end was cut by 0 bases, the J end by 10 bases, with 15 bases between. This CDR3 has 14 residues. The CDR3 coding sequence is TGCGCCAGCAGCCAAGAAGAGGGTTTGGGCCCAGCTTTCTTT. Its protein product is CASSQEEGLGPAFF.

The chain joins TRBV6-1 to TRBJ1-2; 7 positions match TRBD1. The CDR3 runs 14 residues. Germline V lookup: CDR1 MNHNS, CDR2 SASEGT. The trim removed 3 bases at V and 4 bases at J, leaving 5 bases unmatched. This chain's CDR3 is CASSDYRGGYGYTF. In nucleotides, the CDR3 is TGTGCCAGCAGTGACTACAGGGGCGGCTATGGCTACACCTTC.

V usage is TRBV20-1 and J usage is TRBJ1-3; no definite D call. The CDR3 covers 15 residues. Germline V gene sequence: CDR1 DFQATT, CDR2 SNEGSKA (reference sequence). V was cut by 7 bases and J by 4 bases, with 20 bases left in between. The CDR3 loop reads CSGLYWGAGGNTIYF. The CDR3 coding sequence is TGCAGTGGGCTGTATTGGGGAGCCGGGGGAAACACCATATATTTT.

This chain links TRBV7-2 with TRBJ2-5, with D tentatively TRBD2 (5 bases). Trimming cost V 1 base and J 7 bases, with 13 bases left between them. Germline V CDR1 and CDR2: SGHTA, FQGNSA. This CDR3 comprises 14 residues. The CDR3 loop reads CASSLGPGLGTQYF. The CDR3 coding sequence is TGTGCCAGCAGCTTAGGACCGGGGTTGGGGACCCAGTACTTC.

This chain connects TRBV7-9 to TRBJ1-4, with 8 bases fitting TRBD1. Germline CDR1 is SEHNR and CDR2 is FQNEAQ (reference sequence). This CDR3 region has 17 residues. The V gene end was trimmed by 1 base and the J gene end by 8 bases; junction bases not matched to a gene: 12. The DNA of the CDR3 is TGTGCCAGCAGCTTAGGACAGGGGACGGTTTTAGAAGAAAAACTGTTTTTT. As protein: CASSLGQGTVLEEKLFF.

This clonotype appeared many times. An end of the junction differs from the germline gene, which may be a read error. The rearrangement joins TRBV19 to TRBJ1-2; perhaps TRBD1 as D (6 bases). The germline V gene has CDR1 LNHDA and CDR2 SQIVND (reference sequence). The CDR3 spans 13 residues. CDR3 region: CASSSTPARQVRF. The CDR3 DNA sequence: TGTGCCAGTAGTAGCACCCCCGCTCGACAGGTCAGGTTC.

The gene calls are TRBV6-2 or TRBV6-3 and TRBJ2-5; 11 positions agree with TRBD2. The CDR3 sequence is 15 residues long. The germline gives CDR1 MNHEY, CDR2 SVGEGT. The V and J ends lost 0 bases and 9 bases, in that order; junction bases with no gene match: 6. The CDR3 here is CASSYSGTSGSSQYF. CDR3 bases: TGTGCCAGCAGTTACTCCGGGACTAGCGGTTCGTCCCAGTACTTC.

This clonotype has at least ten counts. This chain links TRBV6-2 or TRBV6-3 with TRBJ1-1; maybe TRBD1 (5 bases). Deletions cut 5 bases from V and 1 base from J, with 8 bases between. CDR3 length: 13 amino acids. Germline CDR1 and CDR2: MNHEY and SVGEGT. The CDR3 spells CASSPTGNTEAFF. CDR3 bases: TGTGCCAGCAGTCCCACAGGGAACACTGAAGCTTTCTTT.

This clonotype was observed once. It may be a read error: a sequence one base away is much more abundant. The chain has TRBV7-9 and TRBJ1-5; D is perhaps TRBD1 (6 bases). Germline assignment: CDR1 SEHNR and CDR2 FQNEAQ (reference sequence). This CDR3 spans 15 amino acids. This CDR3 is CANSPRGGATQPQHF. CDR3 nucleotide sequence: TGTGCCAACAGCCCTCGGGGGGGGGCGACCCAGCCCCAGCATTTT. Combining the CDR3 with reference TRBV7-9 and TRBJ1-5 gives the whole variable domain DTGVSQNPRHKITKRGQNVTFRCDPISEHNRLYWYRQTLGQGPEFLTYFQNEAQLEKSRLLSDRFSAERPKGSFSTLEIQRTEQGDSAMYLCANSPRGGATQPQHFGDGTRLSIL.

This clonotype is classed as medium-sized. The genes are TRBV20-1 and TRBJ2-3, with 10 bases that match TRBD2. V shed 4 bases and J 2 bases; nucleotides not matched to a gene: 12. The CDR3 extends over 17 amino acids. The germline CDR1 and CDR2 sequences are DFQATT and SNEGSKA (reference sequence). The CDR3 loop is CSATRTSGTSFTDTQYF. CDR3 nucleotides: TGCAGTGCTACTCGGACTAGCGGTACCTCTTTCACAGATACGCAGTATTTT.

The V call is TRBV4-3, the J call TRBJ2-1, with D unclear. Germline-derived CDR1 and CDR2 are LGHNA and YSLEER. Trimming stripped 5 bases from V and 2 bases from J, with 10 bases between. CDR3 length equals 14 residues. The CDR3 region has the DNA TGCGCCAGCAGCTCCGGAAACACCTACAATGAGCAGTTCTTC. Its protein is CASSSGNTYNEQFF.

This clonotype was seen a handful of times. As DNA, the CDR3 is TGTGCCAGTAGTGCCCGACAGGGTTCTAACACTGAAGCTTTCTTT. It yields the protein CASSARQGSNTEAFF. The chain carries TRBV19 and TRBJ1-1, with 7 bases matching TRBD1. CDR3 length: 15 amino acids. The V gene's germline CDR1 is LNHDA and CDR2 SQIVND (reference sequence). V trimming: 5 bases; J trimming: 2 bases; junction bases outside the gene matches: 8. Full variable domain (outside the CDR3, taken from reference TRBV19 and TRBJ1-1): DGGITQSPKYLFRKEGQNVTLSCEQNLNHDAMYWYRQDPGQGLRLIYYSQIVNDFQKGDIAEGYSVSREKKESFPLTVTSAQKNPTAFYLCASSARQGSNTEAFFGQGTRLTVV.

Only a few counts were recorded for this clonotype. This chain joins TRBV20-1 and TRBJ1-5; D is ambiguous. V shed 0 bases and J shed 5 bases, with 11 bases lying between them. CDR3 length: 14 amino acids. The germline gives CDR1 DFQATT, CDR2 SNEGSKA (reference sequence). The CDR3 here is CSAREGPEHQPQHF. In nucleotides, the CDR3 is TGCAGTGCTAGAGAAGGTCCAGAGCATCAGCCCCAGCATTTT.

This sequence joins TRBV5-1 and TRBJ2-7, with unresolved D. This CDR3 comprises 16 residues. CDR1 is SGHRS and CDR2 is YFSETQ in the germline V gene. Trimming took 3 bases from V and 1 from J, leaving 17 bases between them. This CDR3 is CASSSYSPRPSYEQYF. The DNA for the CDR3 is TGCGCCAGCAGCTCCTACTCCCCGCGGCCTTCCTACGAGCAGTACTTC.

This clonotype was observed a handful of times. The chain carries TRBV6-2 or TRBV6-3 and TRBJ2-7; 13 positions match TRBD2. The CDR3 totals 18 residues. CDR1 and CDR2 (germline): MNHEY, SVGEGT. V was clipped by 0 bases and J by 7 bases; unmatched bases: 12. The CDR3 is CASSYSSPWTSGRSEQYF. The CDR3 DNA reads TGTGCCAGCAGTTACTCGAGTCCTTGGACTAGCGGGAGAAGTGAGCAGTACTTC.

The table lists this clonotype with a few counts. For the CDR3, the DNA is TGTGCCAGCAGAAAACCGGGACCCTTAAATTGGGTCACTGAAGCTTTCTTT. Encoded protein: CASRKPGPLNWVTEAFF. The V call is TRBV28, the J call TRBJ1-1; D is possibly TRBD1 (5 bases). The germline gives CDR1 MDHEN, CDR2 SYDVKM. There are 17 residues in the CDR3. Deletions cut 6 bases from V and 4 bases from J, with 24 bases between.

This clonotype has only a few counts. V is TRBV12-3 or TRBV12-4 and J is TRBJ2-7, with 9 bases identical to TRBD1. The CDR3 sequence is 16 residues long. The junction had 7 bases not matched to a gene; V was cut back by 2 bases and J by 2 bases. DNA for the CDR3: TGTGCCAGCAGTTTACCGGGACAGGGAGGAACCTACGAGCAGTACGTC. This encodes CASSLPGQGGTYEQYV.

Only a few counts were recorded for this clonotype. This sequence joins TRBV6-6 and TRBJ2-7, with D maybe TRBD1 (6 bases). This CDR3 contains 13 residues. Germline lookup yields CDR1 MNHNY and CDR2 SVGAGI (reference sequence). V was pared by 6 bases and J by 2 bases, with 11 bases between. CDR3 sequence: CASRKQGAYEQYV. CDR3 nucleotide sequence: TGTGCCAGCAGAAAACAGGGAGCCTACGAGCAGTACGTC.

The chain couples TRBV19 to TRBJ2-1; TRBD2 agrees at 7 bases. CDR1 is LNHDA and CDR2 is SQIVND in the germline V gene (reference sequence). After removal of 4 bases from V and 0 bases from J, the junction contained 6 bases not matched to a gene. The CDR3 sequence is 16 residues long. CDR3 nucleotides: TGTGCCAGTAGTAGGGGGGGGATTAGCTCCTACAATGAGCAGTTCTTC. This sequence encodes CASSRGGISSYNEQFF.

This clonotype was seen many times. This rearrangement joins TRBV7-2 to TRBJ2-1, with 7 bases that match TRBD1. The length of the CDR3 is 16 residues. Trimming cost V 4 bases and J 9 bases; bases outside gene matches: 15. Looked up from germline, CDR1 is SGHTA and CDR2 is FQGNSA. CDR3 DNA sequence: TGTGCCAGCAGCTGGCGCCGGGACAGTACGCCGGGTGAGCAGTTCTTC. Translated, it gives CASSWRRDSTPGEQFF.

The V and J genes are TRBV7-9 and TRBJ2-7, with D possibly matching TRBD2 (5 bases). This CDR3 comprises 16 residues. The V end lost 1 base, the J end lost 7 bases, and 20 bases lay between the germline ends. Germline loops: CDR1 SEHNR, CDR2 FQNEAQ (reference sequence). This CDR3 reads CASSLGGGLEVGEQYV. In nucleotides, the CDR3 is TGTGCCAGCAGCTTAGGTGGCGGGCTAGAGGTGGGGGAGCAGTACGTC.

The chain recombines TRBV29-1 with TRBJ1-3; D unclear. Trimming removed 7 bases at V and 2 bases at J, with 15 bases between. Germline values: CDR1 SQVTM, CDR2 ANQGSEA. CDR3 length: 14 amino acids. The DNA of the CDR3 is TGCAGCGCCACACCCTTTGGGGCTGGAAACACCATATATTTT. This translates into CSATPFGAGNTIYF. The entire variable domain, with the rest obtained from reference TRBV29-1 and TRBJ1-3, is as follows: SAVISQKPSRDICQRGTSLTIQCQVDSQVTMMFWYRQQPGQSLTLIATANQGSEATYESGFVIDKFPISRPNLTFSTLTVSNMSPEDSSIYLCSATPFGAGNTIYFGEGSWLTVV.

The chain has TRBV6-2 or TRBV6-3 and TRBJ2-1; D not resolved. This CDR3 spans 14 amino acids. The germline gives CDR1 MNHEY, CDR2 SVGEGT. V gave up 0 bases and J gave up 9 bases, with 12 bases separating them. The CDR3 loop reads CASSYSRIGVEQFF. CDR3 DNA sequence: TGTGCCAGCAGTTACTCGAGAATCGGTGTTGAGCAGTTCTTC.

The chain employs TRBV4-3 and TRBJ1-4; 10 bases line up with TRBD1. Germline CDR1 reads LGHNA; CDR2 reads YSLEER. The CDR3 runs 15 residues. Trimming cost V 0 bases and J 8 bases; bases outside gene matches: 3. CDR3 DNA sequence: TGCGCCAGCAGCCAAGAGGGACAGGGGCCCGAAAAACTGTTTTTT. Translating gives CASSQEGQGPEKLFF.

This clonotype was detected ten times or more. The rearrangement joins TRBV7-2 to TRBJ1-5, with 8 bases identical to TRBD1. The germline V gene has CDR1 SGHTA and CDR2 FQGNSA. With V trimmed by 4 bases and J by 3 bases, 5 bases remained unmatched. This CDR3 is 15 amino acids long. CDR3 amino acids: CASSSTGALNQPQHF. The DNA of the CDR3 is TGTGCCAGCAGCTCGACAGGGGCTCTCAATCAGCCCCAGCATTTT.

V gene TRBV11-1 combines with J gene TRBJ2-1, with 9 positions matching TRBD1. This CDR3 is built from 16 residues. V gave up 3 bases and J gave up 6 bases; unmatched junction bases: 9. Germline CDR1 SGHAT, CDR2 FQDESV (reference sequence). CDR3 protein: CASSFCRDRVCNEQFF. DNA of the CDR3: TGTGCCAGCAGCTTCTGCCGGGACAGGGTATGCAATGAGCAGTTCTTC.

This chain links TRBV6-2 or TRBV6-3 with TRBJ1-1, with D possibly being TRBD1 (6 bases). This CDR3 comprises 17 residues. The V end was cut by 7 bases, the J end by 4 bases, with 25 bases between. The germline CDR1 and CDR2 sequences are MNHEY and SVGEGT. CDR3 sequence reads: CASIKIGGGRVGTEAFF. As DNA, the CDR3 is TGTGCCAGCATCAAAATAGGCGGGGGGCGAGTAGGCACTGAAGCTTTCTTT.

The chain employs TRBV4-1 and TRBJ1-2; tentative D call: TRBD1 (6 bases). Germline V gene lookup returns CDR1 MGHRA and CDR2 YSYEKL. V was trimmed by 3 bases and J by 4 bases, leaving 15 bases between them. This CDR3 has 15 residues. CDR3: CASSHSGGPSYGYTF. CDR3 DNA sequence: TGCGCCAGCAGCCATAGTGGGGGGCCAAGCTATGGCTACACCTTC.